What follows are 29 T cell receptor beta chains derived from one specimen sequenced in a study of monozygotic twins with inflammatory bowel disease. For each CDR3 protein, TCRdb gives one entry from its re-call of the 5' RACE reads, without DNA. This sample's table has 400,000 to 500,000 distinct CDR3 sequences. Sequencing was performed on blood. Source of these receptors: a human donor with ulcerative colitis or Crohn's disease, or a healthy co-twin of an affected twin (not recorded which).

This chain links TRBV29-1 with TRBJ2-3; TCRdb selects TRBD2, and the lack of DNA leaves this call unchecked. Germline V lookup: CDR1 SQVTM, CDR2 ANQGSEA. The CDR3 contains 17 residues. CDR3 loop: CSVQGLAGGDYEGTQYF.

This chain uses TRBV5-1 with TRBJ1-2. The CDR3 extends over 14 amino acids. The germline gives CDR1 SGHRS, CDR2 YFSETQ. The CDR3 region is CASSLATEGYSYTF.

The J gene is TRBJ1-4, the V gene TRBV5-1; without DNA, the TCRdb call of TRBD1 cannot be checked. This CDR3 comprises 16 residues. Germline V CDR1 and CDR2: SGHRS, YFSETQ. The CDR3 loop reads CASSPMGQANNEKLFF.

V is TRBV12-3 or TRBV12-4 and J is TRBJ1-3; TCRdb's D gene call, TRBD1, goes unchecked for lack of DNA. This CDR3 region has 14 residues. The CDR3 here is CASRTGGLGNTIYF.

V usage is TRBV20-1 and J usage is TRBJ2-3. CDR1 is DFQATT, CDR2 SNEGSKA, per germline (reference sequence). This CDR3 comprises 13 residues. The CDR3 loop reads CSARDTHTDTQYF.

This sequence joins TRBV4-1 and TRBJ1-2; there is no DNA to check the TCRdb D call of TRBD1. The CDR3 is 19 amino acids. CDR1 and CDR2 (germline): MGHRA, YSYEKL. The CDR3 protein is CASSHLPGTGGPINYGYTF.

The gene calls are TRBV20-1 and TRBJ2-3; TCRdb's D call of TRBD2 is untestable without DNA. The germline CDR1 and CDR2 sequences are DFQATT and SNEGSKA (reference sequence). The CDR3 has 15 amino acids. The CDR3 sequence is CSAGRLAGGPDTQYF.

CDR3 residues: CASSPPGLGTDEQFF. The chain recombines TRBV28 with TRBJ2-1; the TRBD2 assignment by TCRdb is unverifiable without DNA. The CDR3 has 15 amino acids. Germline CDR1 is MDHEN and CDR2 is SYDVKM.

V gene TRBV7-2 combines with J gene TRBJ1-1. This CDR3 has 14 amino acids. Germline CDR1 is SGHTA and CDR2 is FQGNSA. This chain's CDR3 is CASSLAEGSQRAFF.

V gene TRBV10-3 combines with J gene TRBJ1-6. CDR3 length: 14 amino acids. From germline, CDR1 is ENHRY and CDR2 SYGVKD. The CDR3 region is CAISELVSNSPLHF.

The chain is built from TRBV24-1 and TRBJ2-1. The germline V gene has CDR1 KGHDR and CDR2 SFDVKD. The CDR3 totals 14 residues. CDR3 region: CATSDSYNYNEQFF.

The chain uses TRBV19 and TRBJ2-2; TCRdb calls TRBD1, which cannot be checked without DNA. This CDR3 comprises 17 residues. Per the germline V gene, CDR1 is LNHDA and CDR2 is SQIVND (reference sequence). The CDR3 loop reads CASSQRTGPLNTGELFF.

The chain has TRBV18 and TRBJ2-3; lacking DNA, the TRBD2 call made by TCRdb goes unchecked. The CDR3 has 14 residues. Germline V gene data show CDR1 as KGHSH and CDR2 as LQKENI. The CDR3 spells CASSPLSGDDTQYF.

This chain uses TRBV18 with TRBJ2-3. The CDR3 totals 12 residues. Germline V gene lookup returns CDR1 KGHSH and CDR2 LQKENI. The CDR3 spells CASSLVEDTQYF.

The J gene is TRBJ1-2, the V gene TRBV27; without DNA, the TCRdb call of TRBD1 cannot be checked. The CDR3 is 14 amino acids. CDR1 and CDR2 from the germline V gene are MNHEY and SMNVEV (reference sequence). This CDR3 reads CASSSGQGVRGYTF.

The J gene is TRBJ1-3, the V gene TRBV20-1; no DNA is available, so the TRBD1 call from TCRdb remains unchecked. CDR3 size: 16 residues. Germline lookup yields CDR1 DFQATT and CDR2 SNEGSKA (reference sequence). The chain's CDR3 is CSAIPLDWTAGNTIYF.

The J gene is TRBJ1-2, the V gene TRBV4-3; TCRdb reports TRBD1, a call that lacks DNA to check it against. This CDR3 has 16 amino acids. The germline gives CDR1 LGHNA, CDR2 YSLEER. CDR3 protein: CASSQARGMDPAGYTF.

The chain combines TRBV27 with TRBJ2-7. Per germline, CDR1 MNHEY and CDR2 SMNVEV (reference sequence). The CDR3 length is 14 residues. CDR3 sequence: CASSLFGDTYEQYF.

The gene calls are TRBV5-1 and TRBJ2-5; the TRBD2 assignment by TCRdb is unverifiable without DNA. This CDR3 contains 14 residues. Germline loops: CDR1 SGHRS, CDR2 YFSETQ. CDR3 loop: CASRKGGGRETQYF.

This rearrangement joins TRBV5-1 to TRBJ2-1; TCRdb returns TRBD1, unconfirmable since there is no DNA. The CDR3 is made up of 18 amino acids. Germline V gene lookup returns CDR1 SGHRS and CDR2 YFSETQ. CDR3 amino acids: CASSLRIEGLTPGSEQFF.

The J gene is TRBJ1-2, the V gene TRBV7-8. The germline V gene encodes CDR1 SGHVS and CDR2 FQNEAQ. This CDR3 comprises 13 residues. The CDR3 is CASSLRHLDGYTF. Full variable domain (outside the CDR3, taken from reference TRBV7-8 and TRBJ1-2): GAGVSQSPRYKVAKRGQDVALRCDPISGHVSLFWYQQALGQGPEFLTYFQNEAQLDKSGLPSDRFFAERPEGSVSTLKIQRTQQEDSAVYLCASSLRHLDGYTFGSGTRLTVV.

The V call is TRBV14, the J call TRBJ2-1; TCRdb returns TRBD1, unconfirmable since there is no DNA. The CDR3 length is 15 residues. Germline lookup yields CDR1 SGHDN and CDR2 FVKESK. The CDR3 sequence is CASSQGPGYYNEQFF. The whole variable domain, filled in from reference TRBV14 and TRBJ2-1, reads EAGVTQFPSHSVIEKGQTVTLRCDPISGHDNLYWYRRVMGKEIKFLLHFVKESKQDESGMPNNRFLAERTGGTYSTLKVQPAELEDSGVYFCASSQGPGYYNEQFFGPGTRLTVL.

The chain uses TRBV5-5 and TRBJ2-1; TCRdb's assignment of TRBD2 cannot be checked, as there is no DNA. This CDR3 is 15 amino acids long. The germline V gene encodes CDR1 SGHKS and CDR2 YYEKEE (reference sequence). CDR3: CASSPQPGQRGEQFF.

The chain employs TRBV11-2 and TRBJ2-3; TCRdb names TRBD2, which stays unverified in the absence of DNA. CDR1 and CDR2 (germline): SGHAT, FQNNGV. The CDR3 runs 19 residues. CDR3: CASSLEPAGTRPYADTQYF.

This sequence joins TRBV14 and TRBJ2-5. This CDR3 has 12 residues. Germline lookup yields CDR1 SGHDN and CDR2 FVKESK. The CDR3 is CASSQVGETQYF. Variable domain in full (rest from reference TRBV14 and TRBJ2-5): EAGVTQFPSHSVIEKGQTVTLRCDPISGHDNLYWYRRVMGKEIKFLLHFVKESKQDESGMPNNRFLAERTGGTYSTLKVQPAELEDSGVYFCASSQVGETQYFGPGTRLLVL.

The V and J genes are TRBV7-2 and TRBJ2-2. The CDR3 extends over 14 amino acids. Germline-derived CDR1 and CDR2 are SGHTA and FQGNSA. The CDR3: CASSLLRNTGELFF.

This rearrangement joins TRBV20-1 to TRBJ1-5; TCRdb outputs TRBD1, but without DNA this stays unchecked. This CDR3 has 15 amino acids. The germline CDR1 and CDR2 sequences are DFQATT and SNEGSKA (reference sequence). CDR3 loop: CSAHVPGNSNQPQHF.

The chain joins TRBV5-1 to TRBJ2-1. Germline lookup yields CDR1 SGHRS and CDR2 YFSETQ. The CDR3 covers 15 residues. The CDR3: CASSSRSGAYNEQFF.

V usage is TRBV27 and J usage is TRBJ2-2; TCRdb indicates TRBD2, and absent DNA this call remains unverified. Germline values: CDR1 MNHEY, CDR2 SMNVEV (reference sequence). CDR3 length equals 14 residues. The CDR3 loop reads CASSLPSGGGELFF.